Listed below are T cell receptor beta chains from one sample, sequenced in a study of monozygotic twins with cystic fibrosis. The table came from immunoSEQ multiplex PCR; TCRdb's copy has only in-frame clones and leaves some out. Altogether just under 20,000 clones are present, roughly nine tenths being singletons, with the ten largest covering roughly 1.5%. Sequenced: blood. These receptors all come from a girl aged 2 to 10 with cystic fibrosis. CDR3s include the opening cysteine and the closing phenylalanine or tryptophan. The order of the fields is D gene, J gene, CDR3 length, clone size, V gene, CDR3 protein, CDR3 DNA. A D gene is named only where the DNA matches it firmly. Where a row states a size, it is once, few, many or the class of an expanded clone; other rows omit it.

D gene: NA
J gene: TRBJ1-2
CDR3 length: 13
clone size: NA
V gene: TRBV2
CDR3 protein: CASSEATVYGYTF
CDR3 DNA: TGTGCCAGCAGTGAAGCGACAGTCTATGGCTACACCTTC

D gene: TRBD1
J gene: TRBJ2-2
CDR3 length: 19
clone size: NA
V gene: TRBV28
CDR3 protein: CASSSSHYRGRFDTGELFF
CDR3 DNA: TGTGCCAGCAGTTCAAGCCACTACAGGGGTAGGTTCGACACCGGGGAGCTGTTTTTT

D gene: TRBD2
J gene: TRBJ2-2
CDR3 length: 16
clone size: NA
V gene: TRBV6-4
CDR3 protein: CASSAGTNTNTGELFF
CDR3 DNA: TGTGCCAGCAGCGCCGGGACTAACACGAACACCGGGGAGCTGTTTTTT

D gene: TRBD1
J gene: TRBJ1-4
CDR3 length: 17
clone size: NA
V gene: TRBV19
CDR3 protein: CASSIRPGTAGDEKLFF
CDR3 DNA: TGTGCCAGTAGTATAAGGCCGGGGACAGCGGGGGATGAAAAACTGTTTTTT

D gene: NA
J gene: TRBJ2-5
CDR3 length: 12
clone size: NA
V gene: TRBV6-1
CDR3 protein: CASSDFEETQYF
CDR3 DNA: TGTGCCAGCAGTGACTTCGAAGAGACCCAGTACTTC

D gene: TRBD1
J gene: TRBJ1-1
CDR3 length: 15
clone size: NA
V gene: TRBV5-5
CDR3 protein: CASSLQGGRNTEAFF
CDR3 DNA: TGTGCCAGCAGCTTGCAGGGGGGAAGGAACACTGAAGCTTTCTTT

D gene: NA
J gene: TRBJ2-5
CDR3 length: 13
clone size: NA
V gene: TRBV4-1
CDR3 protein: CASSQAQQETQYF
CDR3 DNA: TGCGCCAGCAGCCAAGCACAGCAAGAGACCCAGTACTTC

D gene: TRBD2
J gene: TRBJ2-1
CDR3 length: 16
clone size: NA
V gene: TRBV7-9
CDR3 protein: CASSSREGTGYNEQFF
CDR3 DNA: TGTGCCAGCAGCTCCAGGGAGGGGACCGGTTACAATGAGCAGTTCTTC

D gene: TRBD2
J gene: TRBJ2-5
CDR3 length: 16
clone size: NA
V gene: TRBV9
CDR3 protein: CASSDPRGGMKETQYF
CDR3 DNA: TGTGCCAGCAGCGACCCCCGGGGAGGGATGAAAGAGACCCAGTACTTC

D gene: NA
J gene: TRBJ2-3
CDR3 length: 19
clone size: NA
V gene: TRBV5-1
CDR3 protein: CASSLSGTAWGVYTDTQYF
CDR3 DNA: TGCGCCAGCAGCTTGTCGGGGACAGCTTGGGGGGTTTATACAGATACGCAGTATTTT

D gene: TRBD2
J gene: TRBJ2-1
CDR3 length: 16
clone size: NA
V gene: TRBV7-2
CDR3 protein: CASSWGTSGGYNEQFF
CDR3 DNA: TGTGCCAGCAGCTGGGGGACTAGCGGGGGATACAATGAGCAGTTCTTC

D gene: NA
J gene: TRBJ1-4
CDR3 length: 15
clone size: once
V gene: TRBV19
CDR3 protein: CASSIGGGAAEKLFF
CDR3 DNA: TGTGCCAGTAGTATAGGCGGCGGGGCGGCTGAAAAACTGTTTTTT

D gene: NA
J gene: TRBJ2-2
CDR3 length: 15
clone size: NA
V gene: TRBV2
CDR3 protein: CASIPQGFQAGELFF
CDR3 DNA: TGTGCCAGCATTCCCCAGGGGTTCCAGGCCGGGGAGCTGTTTTTT

D gene: NA
J gene: TRBJ2-1
CDR3 length: 14
clone size: NA
V gene: TRBV2
CDR3 protein: CASKGGSSYNEQFF
CDR3 DNA: TGTGCCAGCAAGGGGGGGAGCTCCTACAATGAGCAGTTCTTC

D gene: TRBD1
J gene: TRBJ2-3
CDR3 length: 16
clone size: once
V gene: TRBV11-3
CDR3 protein: CASSLRQGVSTDTQYF
CDR3 DNA: TGTGCCAGCAGCCTCCGACAGGGAGTAAGCACAGATACGCAGTATTTT

D gene: NA
J gene: TRBJ1-2
CDR3 length: 14
clone size: once
V gene: TRBV7-9
CDR3 protein: CASTSQRGAHGYTF
CDR3 DNA: TGTGCCAGCACCTCCCAGCGGGGGGCTCATGGCTACACCTTC

D gene: NA
J gene: TRBJ2-3
CDR3 length: 12
clone size: NA
V gene: TRBV7-6
CDR3 protein: CASSLEGDTQYF
CDR3 DNA: TGTGCCAGCAGCTTAGAAGGGGATACGCAGTATTTT

D gene: TRBD1
J gene: TRBJ2-2
CDR3 length: 14
clone size: NA
V gene: TRBV6-4
CDR3 protein: CASSDSRGPGELFF
CDR3 DNA: TGTGCCAGCAGTGACTCAAGGGGGCCCGGGGAGCTGTTTTTT

D gene: NA
J gene: TRBJ2-7
CDR3 length: 13
clone size: once
V gene: TRBV5-6
CDR3 protein: CASSSTAYYEQYF
CDR3 DNA: TGTGCCAGCAGCTCCACAGCGTACTACGAGCAGTACTTC

D gene: TRBD2
J gene: TRBJ2-1
CDR3 length: 16
clone size: NA
V gene: TRBV6-5
CDR3 protein: CASSYSAGEIYNEQFF
CDR3 DNA: TGTGCCAGCAGTTACTCGGCGGGAGAAATCTACAATGAGCAGTTCTTC

D gene: TRBD2
J gene: TRBJ2-1
CDR3 length: 17
clone size: NA
V gene: TRBV30
CDR3 protein: CAWGLAGGPTSYNEQFF
CDR3 DNA: TGTGCCTGGGGACTAGCGGGAGGGCCTACCTCCTACAATGAGCAGTTCTTC

D gene: TRBD1
J gene: TRBJ1-1
CDR3 length: 14
clone size: NA
V gene: TRBV30
CDR3 protein: CAWREDRMNTEAFF
CDR3 DNA: TGTGCCTGGAGAGAGGACAGGATGAACACTGAAGCTTTCTTT

D gene: NA
J gene: TRBJ1-2
CDR3 length: 11
clone size: NA
V gene: TRBV30
CDR3 protein: CAWTSTGSYTF
CDR3 DNA: TGTGCCTGGACATCAACAGGGAGTTACACCTTC

D gene: TRBD1
J gene: TRBJ2-3
CDR3 length: 15
clone size: NA
V gene: TRBV5-4
CDR3 protein: CASSQGQGLTDTQYF
CDR3 DNA: TGTGCCAGCAGCCAGGGACAGGGGTTGACAGATACGCAGTATTTT

D gene: TRBD1
J gene: TRBJ2-7
CDR3 length: 15
clone size: NA
V gene: TRBV7-2
CDR3 protein: CASSLGTGGSYEQYF
CDR3 DNA: TGTGCCAGCAGCCTCGGGACAGGGGGATCCTACGAGCAGTACTTC

D gene: NA
J gene: TRBJ2-3
CDR3 length: 14
clone size: once
V gene: TRBV29-1
CDR3 protein: CSVEGYPGGDTQYF
CDR3 DNA: TGCAGCGTTGAGGGATACCCAGGGGGGGATACGCAGTATTTT

D gene: NA
J gene: TRBJ1-1
CDR3 length: 15
clone size: once
V gene: TRBV11-2
CDR3 protein: CASSLVPRLNTEAFF
CDR3 DNA: TGTGCCAGCAGCTTAGTGCCTAGGTTGAACACTGAAGCTTTCTTT

D gene: TRBD2
J gene: TRBJ2-6
CDR3 length: 17
clone size: NA
V gene: TRBV27
CDR3 protein: CASSSTSGRRGANVLTF
CDR3 DNA: TGTGCCAGCAGTTCGACTAGCGGGAGGCGTGGGGCCAACGTCCTGACTTTC

D gene: TRBD1
J gene: TRBJ2-7
CDR3 length: 14
clone size: NA
V gene: TRBV7-9
CDR3 protein: CASSLEDRDGEQYF
CDR3 DNA: TGTGCCAGCAGCTTAGAGGACAGGGATGGCGAGCAGTACTTC

D gene: NA
J gene: TRBJ2-7
CDR3 length: 11
clone size: NA
V gene: TRBV20-1
CDR3 protein: CSASGSYEQYF
CDR3 DNA: TGCAGTGCTAGCGGGAGCTACGAGCAGTACTTC

D gene: NA
J gene: TRBJ1-5
CDR3 length: 12
clone size: NA
V gene: TRBV19
CDR3 protein: CASSIEGQPQHF
CDR3 DNA: TGTGCCAGTAGTATAGAAGGACAGCCCCAGCATTTT

D gene: NA
J gene: TRBJ1-5
CDR3 length: 16
clone size: once
V gene: TRBV7-2
CDR3 protein: CASSTEVTKAGQPQHF
CDR3 DNA: TGTGCCAGCAGCACCGAGGTTACGAAGGCCGGACAGCCCCAGCATTTT

D gene: TRBD2
J gene: TRBJ2-7
CDR3 length: 13
clone size: NA
V gene: TRBV2
CDR3 protein: CASQGGSTYEQYF
CDR3 DNA: TGTGCCAGCCAGGGCGGGAGCACCTACGAGCAGTACTTC

D gene: NA
J gene: TRBJ1-1
CDR3 length: 17
clone size: NA
V gene: TRBV7-9
CDR3 protein: CASSFSISQGTNTEAFF
CDR3 DNA: TGTGCCAGCAGCTTCTCAATAAGTCAGGGGACTAACACTGAAGCTTTCTTT

D gene: NA
J gene: TRBJ1-3
CDR3 length: 15
clone size: NA
V gene: TRBV4-3
CDR3 protein: CASSQDLSWGNTIYF
CDR3 DNA: TGCGCCAGCAGCCAAGATCTTAGCTGGGGGAACACCATATATTTT

D gene: TRBD1
J gene: TRBJ1-1
CDR3 length: 13
clone size: NA
V gene: TRBV13
CDR3 protein: CASSTGAGPEAFF
CDR3 DNA: TGTGCCAGCAGTACAGGGGCCGGCCCTGAAGCTTTCTTT

D gene: NA
J gene: TRBJ1-2
CDR3 length: 18
clone size: NA
V gene: TRBV10-3
CDR3 protein: CAISESARQPNYDYGYTF
CDR3 DNA: TGTGCCATCAGTGAGTCCGCGAGACAGCCTAATTATGACTATGGCTACACCTTC

D gene: NA
J gene: TRBJ1-3
CDR3 length: 15
clone size: NA
V gene: TRBV30
CDR3 protein: CAWSVGTHYGNTIYF
CDR3 DNA: TGTGCCTGGAGTGTAGGGACACATTATGGAAACACCATATATTTT

D gene: TRBD1
J gene: TRBJ2-7
CDR3 length: 15
clone size: NA
V gene: TRBV29-1
CDR3 protein: CSVAGETGGSYEQYF
CDR3 DNA: TGCAGCGTCGCCGGGGAGACAGGGGGGTCCTACGAGCAGTACTTC

D gene: NA
J gene: TRBJ1-3
CDR3 length: 13
clone size: NA
V gene: TRBV7-3
CDR3 protein: CASSGDSGNTIYF
CDR3 DNA: TGTGCCAGCAGCGGAGACTCTGGAAACACCATATATTTT

D gene: NA
J gene: TRBJ1-1
CDR3 length: 12
clone size: NA
V gene: TRBV2
CDR3 protein: CASSKGQNEAFF
CDR3 DNA: TGTGCCAGCAGTAAAGGACAGAATGAAGCTTTCTTT

D gene: NA
J gene: TRBJ1-5
CDR3 length: 12
clone size: NA
V gene: TRBV6-5
CDR3 protein: CASGRRNQPQHF
CDR3 DNA: TGTGCCAGCGGGCGTCGCAATCAGCCCCAGCATTTT

D gene: NA
J gene: TRBJ1-1
CDR3 length: 12
clone size: NA
V gene: TRBV19
CDR3 protein: CASTASGTEAFF
CDR3 DNA: TGTGCCAGTACCGCAAGTGGCACTGAAGCTTTCTTT

D gene: NA
J gene: TRBJ1-4
CDR3 length: 13
clone size: NA
V gene: TRBV30
CDR3 protein: CAWSIGVNEKLFF
CDR3 DNA: TGTGCCTGGAGTATAGGGGTAAATGAAAAACTGTTTTTT

D gene: TRBD1
J gene: TRBJ1-2
CDR3 length: 13
clone size: NA
V gene: TRBV6-1
CDR3 protein: CASSPDRGTLYRF
CDR3 DNA: TGTGCCAGCAGTCCCGACAGGGGCACCCTTTATCGTTTC

D gene: TRBD1
J gene: TRBJ1-4
CDR3 length: 15
clone size: NA
V gene: TRBV7-9
CDR3 protein: CASSLQGPTNEKLFF
CDR3 DNA: TGTGCCAGCAGCCTACAGGGGCCAACTAATGAAAAACTGTTTTTT

D gene: TRBD1
J gene: TRBJ1-4
CDR3 length: 15
clone size: NA
V gene: TRBV5-4
CDR3 protein: CASSSRQGEDEKLFF
CDR3 DNA: TGTGCCAGCAGCTCCAGACAGGGGGAGGATGAAAAACTGTTTTTT